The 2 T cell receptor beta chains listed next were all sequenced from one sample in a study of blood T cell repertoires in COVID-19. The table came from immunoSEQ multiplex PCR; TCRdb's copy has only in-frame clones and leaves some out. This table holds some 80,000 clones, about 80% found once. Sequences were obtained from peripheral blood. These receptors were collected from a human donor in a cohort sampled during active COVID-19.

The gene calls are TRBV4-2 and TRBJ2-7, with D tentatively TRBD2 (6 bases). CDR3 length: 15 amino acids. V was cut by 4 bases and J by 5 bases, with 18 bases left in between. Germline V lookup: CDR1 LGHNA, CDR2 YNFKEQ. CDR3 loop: CASSPPSARWDEQYF. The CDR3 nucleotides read TGTGCCAGCAGCCCCCCTAGCGCACGGTGGGACGAGCAGTACTTC.

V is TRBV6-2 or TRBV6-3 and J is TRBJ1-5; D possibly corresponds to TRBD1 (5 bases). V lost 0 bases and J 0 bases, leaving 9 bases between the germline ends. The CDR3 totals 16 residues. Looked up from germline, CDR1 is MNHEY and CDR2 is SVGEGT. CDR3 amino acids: CASSYSWGYSNQPQHF. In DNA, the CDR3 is TGTGCCAGCAGTTACTCGTGGGGCTATAGCAATCAGCCCCAGCATTTT.